The following is a TCR beta chain sequence with its context. The data were taken from a study of blood T cell repertoires in COVID-19. Study-level information: Sites across the United States, Italy and Spain contributed samples from acute and convalescent COVID-19. Sources were T cells, B-cell-depleted T cells, or PBMCs; the material itself was cDNA or gDNA.

How the authors handled the data: Reference gene primer amplification in the assay estimated nucleated cell counts. This table comes from immunoSEQ multiplex PCR, and its TCRdb copy is limited to in-frame clones, with some not included. The V and J calls and the clone size are those of that table, but D and trimming were determined from the DNA. Here the sample spans fewer than 500,000 clones, roughly 86% being singletons. Trimming stripped 5 bases from V and 2 bases from J, with 13 bases between. The CDR3 is 15 residues long. Germline values: CDR1 MNHEY, CDR2 SVGAGI. What was sequenced was peripheral blood. The source of this sequence is a human donor with acute or convalescent COVID-19. The donor label of this sample is uncertain. This chain connects TRBV6-5 to TRBJ1-3; D may be TRBD1 (5 bases). In DNA, the CDR3 is TGTGCCAGCAGTAGTGGGGGGATTGCTGGAAACACCATATATTTT. It codes for CASSSGGIAGNTIYF.